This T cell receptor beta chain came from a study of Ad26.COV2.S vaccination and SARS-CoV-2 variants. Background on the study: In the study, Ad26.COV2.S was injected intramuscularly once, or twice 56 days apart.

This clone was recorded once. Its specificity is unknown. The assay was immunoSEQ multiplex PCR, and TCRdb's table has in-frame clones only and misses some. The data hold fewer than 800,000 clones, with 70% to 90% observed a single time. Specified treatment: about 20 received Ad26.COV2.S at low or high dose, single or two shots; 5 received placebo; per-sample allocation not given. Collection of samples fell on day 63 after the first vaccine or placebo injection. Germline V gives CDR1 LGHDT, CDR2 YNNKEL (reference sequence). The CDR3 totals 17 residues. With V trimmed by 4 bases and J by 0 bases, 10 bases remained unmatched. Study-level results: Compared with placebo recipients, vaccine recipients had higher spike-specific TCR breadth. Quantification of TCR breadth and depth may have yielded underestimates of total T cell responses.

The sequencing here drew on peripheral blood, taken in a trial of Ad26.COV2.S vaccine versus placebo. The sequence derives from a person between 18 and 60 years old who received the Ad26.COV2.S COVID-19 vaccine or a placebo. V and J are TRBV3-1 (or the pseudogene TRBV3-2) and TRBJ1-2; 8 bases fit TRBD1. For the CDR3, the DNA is TGTGCCAGCAGCCTCAGCCTTGGGACAGGCACTAACTATGGCTACACCTTC. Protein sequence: CASSLSLGTGTNYGYTF.